This section outlines one TCR beta chain sequence together with its context. Participants were aged roughly 18 to 95 years, lived in around 22 US areas, and enrolled virtually. The data were taken from a study of blood T cell repertoires in COVID-19. Study-wide context: The origin of the acute and convalescent COVID-19 samples was the United States, Italy and Spain.

As originally analysed: For nucleated cells, counts were estimated from reference gene primer amplification. Assay: immunoSEQ multiplex PCR; the TCRdb copy retains only in-frame clones and omits some. That table gives V, J and clone size, and the DNA gave D and trimming. Of about 330,000 clones listed, 80% to 90% are singletons. Sequencing was carried out using PBMCs or T cells enriched from blood (not recorded which). The receptor was isolated from a man aged 25-40 years who had recovered from COVID-19.

The CDR3: CASTPGGYEQYF. For the CDR3, the DNA is TGTGCCAGTACCCCCGGGGGATACGAGCAGTACTTC. J is TRBJ2-7 and V is TRBV19; a possible D gene is TRBD2 (6 bases). Trimming cost V 7 bases and J 4 bases, with 11 bases left between them. The germline V gene encodes CDR1 LNHDA and CDR2 SQIVND (reference sequence). The length of the CDR3 is 12 residues.